This TCR beta chain was obtained from a study of blood T cell repertoires in COVID-19 (dated by TCRdb to 2018 to 2020). Regarding the complete study: The collaborator samples originated in the United States, Italy and Spain and spanned the acute and convalescent phases of COVID-19. The material from the prospective study consisted of cDNA or gDNA derived from T cells, B-cell-depleted T cells, or PBMCs. Subjects who had been exposed to COVID-19, were actively infected with it, or had recovered from it provided the deeply sampled blood TCRbeta repertoires that made up the dataset. The repertoires were released in a freely available public database meant as a resource for research on the immune response to SARS-CoV-2. Samples were obtained from the ongoing ImmuneRACE study (first 160 participants) and from some 1,200 subjects provided by 6 global collaborators. The sample metadata nearly always contained a de-identified subject ID, COVID-19 status, age in years and sex. Where HLA class I and class II types were available, the types were taken from metadata supplied by the sample provider, not from assay-based typing.

The paper's findings and limits, for the study overall: The quantity of clinical and demographic metadata differed by source and by participant and was supplied without curation.

The immunoSEQ Assay, a bias-controlled multiplex PCR, was used to amplify TCRbeta CDR3 regions from genomic DNA. In the original analysis: The number of nucleated cells in each sample was estimated from the amplification of reference gene primers within the assay. To quantify the absolute abundance of each unique TCRbeta CDR3 rearrangement, sequence reads were collapsed and filtered. For each sample, productive Simpson clonality was calculated as the square root of Simpson's diversity index across productive rearrangements. TCRdb took over this immuneACCESS table, retaining in-frame rearrangements with V and J assigned. Such tables are incomplete; in checked studies, under half of the missing clones stem from an unresolved V gene, and the remainder is unexplained. V and J calls and clone size follow that table, whereas D and trimming were derived from the DNA. The sample table lists around 400,000 clones, roughly 92% of them with a count of one. Around 0.86% of the sample rests with the top ten.

Points on this clone: Its antigen is currently not known. Base qualities are not provided; no much larger clone lies one nucleotide away.

Enrolling through a virtual design, the prospective study's participants ranged in age from roughly 18 to 89 years and lived across 24 United States geographic areas. In the prospective study, participants were assigned to cohorts based on the clinical history participants reported in a screening survey and a study questionnaire. Exposed participants had been in contact, within 2 weeks of entering the study, with a person who had a PCR-confirmed or clinician-diagnosed case of COVID-19. In the prospective study, whole blood, serum and a nasopharyngeal or oropharyngeal swab were collected from each participant by mobile phlebotomists. Participants in the prospective study had the option to provide additional blood draws and questionnaires over a roughly 2-month period. Prospective study blood samples were shipped either frozen or at room temperature before DNA extraction. The source material was PBMCs or T cells enriched from blood (not recorded which). The sequence was obtained from a woman aged 35 to 49 who had been exposed to COVID-19.

The sequenced DNA is TGTGCCTGGAGTGTACGCAGGGGCTCTGGAAACACCATATATTTT. This translates into CAWSVRRGSGNTIYF. Recombination connected TRBV30 to TRBJ1-3; TRBD1 is perhaps the D gene, given 6 matching bases. Counted from cysteine to phenylalanine, this CDR3 has 15 amino acids. Of all the DNA, just the CDR3 is kept, 45 bases in frame from base 1. The germline V gene (reference sequence) yields GTSNPN for CDR1 and SVGIG for CDR2. The V end loses 0 bases and the J end loses 0 bases, and a stretch of 9 bases separates them.